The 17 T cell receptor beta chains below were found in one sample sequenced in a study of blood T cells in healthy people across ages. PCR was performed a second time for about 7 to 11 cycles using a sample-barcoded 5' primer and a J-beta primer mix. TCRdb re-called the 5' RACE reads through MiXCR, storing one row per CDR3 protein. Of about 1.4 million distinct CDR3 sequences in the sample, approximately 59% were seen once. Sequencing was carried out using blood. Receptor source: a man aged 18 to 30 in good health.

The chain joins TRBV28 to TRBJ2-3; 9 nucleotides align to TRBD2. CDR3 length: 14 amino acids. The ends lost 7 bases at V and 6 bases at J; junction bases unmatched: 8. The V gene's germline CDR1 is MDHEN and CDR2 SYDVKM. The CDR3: CASTKAGGLDTQYF. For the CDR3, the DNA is TGTGCCAGCACCAAAGCGGGGGGCCTCGATACGCAGTATTTT.

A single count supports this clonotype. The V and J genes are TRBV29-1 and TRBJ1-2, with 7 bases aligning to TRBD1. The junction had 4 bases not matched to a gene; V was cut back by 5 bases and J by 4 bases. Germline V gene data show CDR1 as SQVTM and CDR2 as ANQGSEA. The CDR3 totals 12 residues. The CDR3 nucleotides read TGCAGCGTTAGTGCAGGGGGCTATGGCTACACCTTC. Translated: CSVSAGGYGYTF. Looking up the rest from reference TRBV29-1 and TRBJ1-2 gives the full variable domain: SAVISQKPSRDICQRGTSLTIQCQVDSQVTMMFWYRQQPGQSLTLIATANQGSEATYESGFVIDKFPISRPNLTFSTLTVSNMSPEDSSIYLCSVSAGGYGYTFGSGTRLTVV.

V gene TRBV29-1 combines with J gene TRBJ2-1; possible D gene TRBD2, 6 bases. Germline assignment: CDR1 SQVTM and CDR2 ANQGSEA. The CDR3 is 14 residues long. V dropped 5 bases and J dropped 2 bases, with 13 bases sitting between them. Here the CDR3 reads CSVRGGAPYNEQFF. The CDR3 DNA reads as TGCAGCGTTAGGGGCGGGGCCCCCTACAATGAGCAGTTCTTC.

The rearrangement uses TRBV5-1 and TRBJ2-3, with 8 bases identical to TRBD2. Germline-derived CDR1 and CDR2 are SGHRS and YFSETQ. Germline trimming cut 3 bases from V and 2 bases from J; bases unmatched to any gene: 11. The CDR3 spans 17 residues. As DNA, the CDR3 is TGCGCCAGCAGCTCCCTACTAGCGGACACACTCACAGATACGCAGTATTTT. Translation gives CASSSLLADTLTDTQYF.

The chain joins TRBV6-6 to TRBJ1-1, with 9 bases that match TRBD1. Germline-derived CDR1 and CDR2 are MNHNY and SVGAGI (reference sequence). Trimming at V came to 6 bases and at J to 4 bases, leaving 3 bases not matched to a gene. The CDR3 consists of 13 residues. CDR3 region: CASRDRGGTEAFF. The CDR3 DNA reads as TGTGCCAGCAGGGACAGGGGCGGCACTGAAGCTTTCTTT.

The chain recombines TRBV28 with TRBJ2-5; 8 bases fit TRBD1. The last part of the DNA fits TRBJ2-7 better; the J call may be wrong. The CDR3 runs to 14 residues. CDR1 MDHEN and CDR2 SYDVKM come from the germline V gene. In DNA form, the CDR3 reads TGTGCCAATAAAGTCGGACAGGGCACGTCCGAGCAGTACTTC. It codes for CANKVGQGTSEQYF.

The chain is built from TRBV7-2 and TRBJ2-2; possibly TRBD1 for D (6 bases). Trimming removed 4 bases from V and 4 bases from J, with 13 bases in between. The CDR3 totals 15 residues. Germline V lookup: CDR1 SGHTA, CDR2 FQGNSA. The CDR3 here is CASSSQGFGTGELFF. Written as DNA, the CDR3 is TGTGCCAGCAGCTCACAGGGCTTTGGCACCGGGGAGCTGTTTTTT.

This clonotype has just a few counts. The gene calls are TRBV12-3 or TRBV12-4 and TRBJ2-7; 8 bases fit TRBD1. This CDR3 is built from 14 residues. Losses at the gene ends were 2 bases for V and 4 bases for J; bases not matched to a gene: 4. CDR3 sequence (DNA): TGTGCCAGCAGTTTACCGGGACAGGTGTACGAGCAGTACTTC. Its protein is CASSLPGQVYEQYF.

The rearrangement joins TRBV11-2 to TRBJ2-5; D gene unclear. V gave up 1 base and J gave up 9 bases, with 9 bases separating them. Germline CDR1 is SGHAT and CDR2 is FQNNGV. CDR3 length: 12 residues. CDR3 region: CASSLVVGSQYF. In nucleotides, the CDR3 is TGTGCCAGCAGCTTAGTTGTTGGGTCCCAGTACTTC.

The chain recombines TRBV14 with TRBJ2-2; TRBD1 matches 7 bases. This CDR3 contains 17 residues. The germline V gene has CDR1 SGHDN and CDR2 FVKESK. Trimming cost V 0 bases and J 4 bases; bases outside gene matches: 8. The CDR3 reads CASSQDRDSYFTGELFF. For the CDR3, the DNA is TGTGCCAGCAGCCAAGATCGGGACAGCTACTTCACCGGGGAGCTGTTTTTT.

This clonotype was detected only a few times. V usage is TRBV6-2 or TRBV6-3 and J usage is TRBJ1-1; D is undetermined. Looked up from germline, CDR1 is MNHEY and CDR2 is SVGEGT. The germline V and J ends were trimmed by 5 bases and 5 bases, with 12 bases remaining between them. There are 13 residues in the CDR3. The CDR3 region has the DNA TGTGCCAGCAGTCCATTAGGTCTGACTGAAGCTTTCTTT. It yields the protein CASSPLGLTEAFF.

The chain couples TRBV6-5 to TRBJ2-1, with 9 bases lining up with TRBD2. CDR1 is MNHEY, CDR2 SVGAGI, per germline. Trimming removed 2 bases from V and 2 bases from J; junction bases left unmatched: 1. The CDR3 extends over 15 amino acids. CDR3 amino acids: CASSYASGTYNEQFF. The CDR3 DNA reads TGTGCCAGCAGTTACGCTAGCGGGACCTACAATGAGCAGTTCTTC.

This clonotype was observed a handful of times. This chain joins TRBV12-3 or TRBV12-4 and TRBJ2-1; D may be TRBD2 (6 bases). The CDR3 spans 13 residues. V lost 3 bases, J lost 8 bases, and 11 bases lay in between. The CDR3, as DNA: TGTGCCAGCAGTTTCGCGGGGTGGGATGAGCAGTTCTTC. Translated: CASSFAGWDEQFF.

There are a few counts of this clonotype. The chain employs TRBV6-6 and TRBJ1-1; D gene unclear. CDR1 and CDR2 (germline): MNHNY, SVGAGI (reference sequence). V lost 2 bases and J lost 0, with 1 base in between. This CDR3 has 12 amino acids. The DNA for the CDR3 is TGTGCCAGCAGTTACCTGAACACTGAAGCTTTCTTT. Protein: CASSYLNTEAFF.

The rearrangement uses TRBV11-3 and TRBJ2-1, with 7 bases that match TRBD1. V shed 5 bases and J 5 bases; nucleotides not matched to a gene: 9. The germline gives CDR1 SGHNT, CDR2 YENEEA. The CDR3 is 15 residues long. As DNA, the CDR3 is TGTGCCAGCAGCACCCACAGGGGCCCACACAATGAGCAGTTCTTC. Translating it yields CASSTHRGPHNEQFF.

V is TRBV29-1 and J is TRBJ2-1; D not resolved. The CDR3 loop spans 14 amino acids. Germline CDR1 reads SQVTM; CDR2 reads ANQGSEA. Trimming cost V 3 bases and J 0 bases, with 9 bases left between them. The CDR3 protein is CSVDQTRSYNEQFF. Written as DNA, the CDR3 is TGCAGCGTTGATCAGACCCGCTCCTACAATGAGCAGTTCTTC.

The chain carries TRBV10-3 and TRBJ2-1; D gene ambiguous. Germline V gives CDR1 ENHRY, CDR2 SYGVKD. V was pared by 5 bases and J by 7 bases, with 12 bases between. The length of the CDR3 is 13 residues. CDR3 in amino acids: CAISIDLHNEQFF. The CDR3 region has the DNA TGTGCCATCAGTATTGACCTACATAATGAGCAGTTCTTC.